One sample yielded the 32 T cell receptor beta chains listed below, sequenced in a study of T-cell reconstitution after alpha-beta-depleted transplantation in children. TCRbeta library preparation incorporated unique molecular identifiers. TCRdb called the PCR reads again in MiXCR, with one record for every CDR3 protein. Of just under 350,000 distinct CDR3 sequences in the sample, about a sixth are singletons; the top ten hold roughly two fifths. The sample was PBMCs, mostly from graft donor cells, taken 360 days after TCRalphabeta/CD19-depleted stem cell transplant. All receptors come from a male patient aged 2-10 years who had a stem cell transplant for acute lymphoblastic leukemia, so the T cells may come from the graft donor.

There are many counts of this clonotype. The CDR3 loop reads CATTTGGNNQPQHF. The CDR3 DNA follows: TGTGCCACAACGACAGGGGGAAACAATCAGCCCCAGCATTTT. The chain employs TRBV15 and TRBJ1-5, with 9 nucleotides matching TRBD1. CDR1 and CDR2 from the germline V gene are LNHNV and YYDKDF (reference sequence). This CDR3 has 14 amino acids. V shed 9 bases and J 3 bases; nucleotides not matched to a gene: 6.

V usage is TRBV24-1 and J usage is TRBJ2-1, with 11 bases matching TRBD2. The CDR3 covers 16 residues. Germline CDR1 is KGHDR and CDR2 is SFDVKD. V lost 0 bases and J lost 6; bases outside the gene matches: 3. CDR3 coding DNA: TGTGCCACCAGTGATTTGAGGACTAGCGGGTTCAATGAGCAGTTCTTC. This encodes CATSDLRTSGFNEQFF.

The rearrangement uses TRBV12-3 or TRBV12-4 and TRBJ2-3; TRBD1 is a possible D gene (6 bases). The CDR3 runs to 15 residues. The ends were cut back, 5 bases at V and 1 base at J, with 13 bases in the middle. CDR3 region: CASSPTGIRTDTQYF. In DNA, the CDR3 is TGTGCCAGCAGTCCCACAGGGATCCGCACAGATACGCAGTATTTT.

This clonotype was counted between two and nine times. This rearrangement joins TRBV9 to TRBJ2-1, with TRBD2 identical over 7 bases. CDR3 length equals 16 residues. V was clipped by 1 base and J by 4 bases; unmatched bases: 8. Germline V CDR1 and CDR2: SGDLS, YYNGEE. Here the CDR3 reads CASSVSALAYYNEQFF. CDR3 coding DNA: TGTGCCAGCAGCGTAAGTGCACTAGCGTATTACAATGAGCAGTTCTTC.

In its sample, this clonotype was seen once. At one boundary the junction diverges from the germline segment, which might be a read error. The chain is built from TRBV13 and TRBJ2-2; D remains ambiguous. Germline CDR1 PRHDT, CDR2 FYEKMQ (reference sequence). This CDR3 comprises 13 residues. The CDR3 DNA reads TGTACCAGCAGCTTAGACGGGCCCGGGGAGCTGTTTTTT. It yields the protein CTSSLDGPGELFF.

This clonotype was detected only a few times. The chain recombines TRBV4-3 with TRBJ2-1; possible D gene TRBD2, 5 bases. The germline V gene encodes CDR1 LGHNA and CDR2 YSLEER. The CDR3 sequence is 15 residues long. With 3 bases removed from V and 4 bases from J, the gap between germline ends came to 13 bases. CDR3 residues: CASSQDSARYNEQFF. The CDR3 nucleotides read TGCGCCAGCAGCCAGGACTCGGCCCGGTACAATGAGCAGTTCTTC.

The chain combines TRBV12-3 or TRBV12-4 with TRBJ2-5, with D maybe TRBD2 (6 bases). The V end lost 6 bases, the J end lost 4 bases, and 15 bases lay between the germline ends. The CDR3 runs to 14 residues. The CDR3 region has the DNA TGTGCCAGCAGCCCCGGGACTCCCCTAGAGACCCAGTACTTC. This sequence encodes CASSPGTPLETQYF.

The V and J genes are TRBV5-1 and TRBJ2-5, with a weak D call TRBD2 (6 bases). Looked up from germline, CDR1 is SGHRS and CDR2 is YFSETQ. V dropped 6 bases and J dropped 1 base, with 10 bases sitting between them. The length of the CDR3 is 13 residues. The CDR3 DNA follows: TGCGCCAGCACGGAGGGTCGCCAAGAGACCCAGTACTTC. It specifies CASTEGRQETQYF.

This clonotype was detected a few times. The chain uses TRBV5-1 and TRBJ2-1; 7 bases match TRBD1. Germline assignment: CDR1 SGHRS and CDR2 YFSETQ. Germline trimming cut 7 bases from V and 3 bases from J; bases unmatched to any gene: 10. The CDR3 length is 15 residues. The DNA for the CDR3 is TGCGCCAGCCGGAAAGGACAGGTTGACTACAATGAGCAGTTCTTC. As protein: CASRKGQVDYNEQFF. Looking up the rest from reference TRBV5-1 and TRBJ2-1 gives the full variable domain: KAGVTQTPRYLIKTRGQQVTLSCSPISGHRSVSWYQQTPGQGLQFLFEYFSETQRNKGNFPGRFSGRQFSNSRSEMNVSTLELGDSALYLCASRKGQVDYNEQFFGPGTRLTVL.

This clonotype was seen a handful of times. The rearrangement joins TRBV5-6 to TRBJ1-6; a possible D gene is TRBD1 (6 bases). V lost 6 bases, J lost 9 bases, and 10 bases lay in between. This CDR3 comprises 12 residues. Germline V CDR1 and CDR2: SGHDT, YYEEEE. CDR3 in amino acids: CASNRVSSPLHF. DNA for the CDR3: TGTGCCAGCAACAGGGTTAGTTCACCCCTCCACTTT.

This sequence joins TRBV15 and TRBJ2-3; D possibly corresponds to TRBD2 (5 bases). From germline, CDR1 is LNHNV and CDR2 YYDKDF (reference sequence). V gave up 0 bases and J gave up 4 bases, with 8 bases separating them. This CDR3 spans 14 amino acids. CDR3 DNA: TGTGCCACCAGCAGAGATTTGGGAGCAGATACGCAGTATTTT. This gives the protein CATSRDLGADTQYF. Looking up the rest from reference TRBV15 and TRBJ2-3 gives the full variable domain: DAMVIQNPRYQVTQFGKPVTLSCSQTLNHNVMYWYQQKSSQAPKLLFHYYDKDFNNEADTPDNFQSRRPNTSFCFLDIRSPGLGDTAMYLCATSRDLGADTQYFGPGTRLTVL.

This clonotype showed up just a few times. This rearrangement joins TRBV25-1 to TRBJ2-7; 7 bases are a match to TRBD1. The germline gives CDR1 MGHDK, CDR2 SYGVNS. The CDR3 runs 18 residues. Trimming took 4 bases from V and 0 from J; bases not matched to a gene: 15. CDR3 in DNA: TGTGCCAGCAGTGTAAGTCCCGGGACAGAGCCAATCTCCTACGAGCAGTACTTC. Translated: CASSVSPGTEPISYEQYF.

The chain is built from TRBV5-1 and TRBJ2-5, with 8 bases aligning to TRBD1. CDR3 length: 18 residues. Per germline, CDR1 SGHRS and CDR2 YFSETQ. The ends lost 0 bases at V and 5 bases at J; junction bases unmatched: 15. CDR3 sequence (DNA): TGCGCCAGCAGCTTGGCCTTGACTGGACAGGGTCTTTTGGAGACCCAGTACTTC. As protein: CASSLALTGQGLLETQYF.

The chain recombines TRBV4-2 with TRBJ2-2; tentatively, D is TRBD1 (6 bases). The germline CDR1 and CDR2 sequences are LGHNA and YNFKEQ. Trimming shortened V by 0 bases and J by 8 bases, and 10 bases separated the two germline ends. This CDR3 is 14 amino acids long. The CDR3 coding sequence is TGTGCCAGCAGCCAAGATCAGGGGTTGGGGGAGCTGTTTTTT. Residues: CASSQDQGLGELFF.

The rearrangement joins TRBV29-1 to TRBJ2-3; no clear D. V was cut by 5 bases and J by 1 base, with 22 bases left in between. CDR1 SQVTM and CDR2 ANQGSEA come from the germline V gene. This CDR3 has 17 amino acids. In DNA form, the CDR3 reads TGCAGCGTTTTATACTATTTGTTGGCCCCAGGCACAGATACGCAGTATTTT. It codes for CSVLYYLLAPGTDTQYF.

V is TRBV7-3 and J is TRBJ1-1, with D hard to call. Germline CDR1 reads SGHTA; CDR2 reads FQGTGA. The CDR3 has 12 amino acids. V lost 1 base and J 13 bases, leaving 13 bases between the germline ends. CDR3 residues: CASSLRRVSVFF. The CDR3 DNA reads as TGTGCCAGCAGCTTAAGGAGGGTTAGCGTTTTCTTT.

This chain joins TRBV7-2 and TRBJ2-7, with 10 nucleotides matching TRBD2. The germline V gene has CDR1 SGHTA and CDR2 FQGNSA. This CDR3 has 17 residues. The J segment lost 2 bases and the V segment lost 4 bases, leaving 11 bases of the junction unmatched. Written as DNA, the CDR3 is TGTGCCAGCAGCTACAGGACTAGCGGAGTGACTGCCTACGAGCAGTACTTC. The encoded protein is CASSYRTSGVTAYEQYF.

This clonotype was seen many times. The chain recombines TRBV12-3 or TRBV12-4 with TRBJ2-1; 11 nucleotides line up with TRBD1. The CDR3 length is 14 residues. J lost 3 bases, V lost 7 bases, and 2 bases had no gene match. DNA of the CDR3: TGTGCCAGCACCGGGACAGGGGGCTACAATGAGCAGTTCTTC. Translating gives CASTGTGGYNEQFF.

The sample holds many counts of this clonotype. The CDR3 protein is CASSLLAVSYEQYF. The CDR3 DNA reads as TGCGCCAGCAGCCTACTAGCGGTATCCTACGAGCAGTACTTC. The chain employs TRBV4-1 and TRBJ2-7, with 8 bases identical to TRBD2. This CDR3 is 14 amino acids long. V was clipped by 4 bases and J by 1 base; unmatched bases: 3. Per germline, CDR1 MGHRA and CDR2 YSYEKL.

This clonotype has only a few counts. The chain uses TRBV24-1 and TRBJ2-3, with D perhaps being TRBD1 or TRBD2 (5 bases each). Germline V gene sequence: CDR1 KGHDR, CDR2 SFDVKD. V gave up 2 bases and J gave up 2 bases, with 10 bases separating them. The CDR3 runs to 15 residues. The CDR3 here is CATSDSEGPTDTQYF. The CDR3 DNA reads as TGTGCCACCAGTGATTCCGAGGGGCCCACAGATACGCAGTATTTT.

V usage is TRBV20-1 and J usage is TRBJ2-7, with 8 bases matching TRBD1. The junction had 15 bases not matched to a gene; V was cut back by 8 bases and J by 6 bases. Germline V gene lookup returns CDR1 DFQATT and CDR2 SNEGSKA (reference sequence). There are 14 residues in the CDR3. The CDR3 nucleotides read TGCAGTACAGAAAACAGGGGGATTAACGGCGAGCAGTACTTC. The encoded protein is CSTENRGINGEQYF.

This clonotype has only a few counts. The DNA of the CDR3 is TGTGCCAGCACCTCGGGAGGAGAGACCCAGTACTTC. It codes for CASTSGGETQYF. The rearrangement uses TRBV7-9 and TRBJ2-5; 7 bases are a match to TRBD2. Germline loops: CDR1 SEHNR, CDR2 FQNEAQ (reference sequence). The CDR3 is 12 amino acids. V lost 7 bases and J lost 4; bases outside the gene matches: 3.

There are many counts of this clonotype. This chain links TRBV10-2 with TRBJ2-2; D not certain. The length of the CDR3 is 14 residues. Germline CDR1 is WSHSY and CDR2 is SAAADI. Between the trimmed V and J ends, which lost 3 bases and 1 base, there was a span of 6 bases. The CDR3 sequence is CASSDFRNTGELFF. CDR3 DNA: TGCGCCAGCAGTGACTTCAGGAACACCGGGGAGCTGTTTTTT.

The chain is built from TRBV24-1 and TRBJ2-7; D could derive from TRBD1 or TRBD2 (5 bases each). The CDR3 extends over 14 amino acids. Per germline, CDR1 KGHDR and CDR2 SFDVKD. V dropped 7 bases and J dropped 0 bases, with 12 bases sitting between them. The CDR3 DNA is TGTGCCACCAGCCGGGACGGAAGCTCCTACGAGCAGTACTTC. Protein product: CATSRDGSSYEQYF.

This clonotype came up many times. The J gene is TRBJ2-2, the V gene TRBV9, with 10 bases that match TRBD2. The germline V gene encodes CDR1 SGDLS and CDR2 YYNGEE. Germline trimming cut 0 bases from V and 6 bases from J; bases unmatched to any gene: 8. The CDR3 is 17 amino acids. This CDR3 reads CASSVAPSGSSSGELFF. The CDR3 bases are TGTGCCAGCAGCGTAGCCCCTAGCGGGAGTAGCTCCGGGGAGCTGTTTTTT.

Ten or more counts support this clonotype. This chain uses TRBV7-9 with TRBJ2-1; D gene ambiguous. Germline V lookup: CDR1 SEHNR, CDR2 FQNEAQ (reference sequence). The CDR3 spans 14 residues. Trimming took off 3 bases at V and 5 bases at J, with 11 bases between the two ends. The CDR3 here is CASSFGERDNEQFF. The CDR3 DNA follows: TGTGCCAGCAGCTTCGGCGAAAGGGACAATGAGCAGTTCTTC.

This chain connects TRBV6-2 or TRBV6-3 to TRBJ2-2; D ambiguous. V lost 6 bases, J lost 4 bases, and 12 bases lay in between. The CDR3 has 14 amino acids. The germline CDR1 and CDR2 sequences are MNHEY and SVGEGT. The CDR3 DNA sequence: TGTGCCAGCAGGAAACACCTTATCACCGGGGAGCTGTTTTTT. Amino acids: CASRKHLITGELFF.

This chain joins TRBV5-1 and TRBJ2-7; 10 positions agree with TRBD2. This CDR3 contains 15 residues. Trimming removed 3 bases from V and 2 bases from J; junction bases left unmatched: 5. The germline V gene encodes CDR1 SGHRS and CDR2 YFSETQ. CDR3 protein: CASSSTTSGPYEQYF. In DNA form, the CDR3 reads TGCGCCAGCAGCTCTACGACTAGCGGGCCCTACGAGCAGTACTTC. The full variable domain, in which reference TRBV5-1 and TRBJ2-7 provide the parts outside the CDR3, is KAGVTQTPRYLIKTRGQQVTLSCSPISGHRSVSWYQQTPGQGLQFLFEYFSETQRNKGNFPGRFSGRQFSNSRSEMNVSTLELGDSALYLCASSSTTSGPYEQYFGPGTRLTVT.

This sequence joins TRBV9 and TRBJ2-2; 8 nucleotides align to TRBD1. With V trimmed by 0 bases and J by 0 bases, 7 bases remained unmatched. The CDR3 runs to 18 residues. Germline CDR1 SGDLS, CDR2 YYNGEE. The CDR3 protein is CASSVAHRGSPNTGELFF. CDR3 coding DNA: TGTGCCAGCAGCGTAGCCCACAGGGGGTCCCCGAACACCGGGGAGCTGTTTTTT.

The J gene is TRBJ1-5, the V gene TRBV20-1; tentative D call: TRBD1 (6 bases). In germline, CDR1 is DFQATT, CDR2 SNEGSKA (reference sequence). The CDR3 runs to 14 residues. The V and J ends lost 6 bases and 0 bases respectively, with 12 bases between them. CDR3 amino acids: CSALTGYSNQPQHF. The CDR3 DNA reads as TGCAGTGCCCTGACAGGATATAGCAATCAGCCCCAGCATTTT.

Comments on this clonotype: A read error may produce the germline difference seen at one junction end. J is TRBJ2-1 and V is TRBV20-1, with 13 bases identical to TRBD2. Per the germline V gene, CDR1 is DFQATT and CDR2 is SNEGSKA (reference sequence). The CDR3 consists of 11 residues. This CDR3 is CSARTSGSPIF. The CDR3 DNA reads TGCAGTGCGCGGACTAGCGGGAGCCCCATCTTC.

There are a few counts of this clonotype. CDR3 sequence: CASSRDYSRTGGHEQYF. DNA of the CDR3: TGTGCCAGCAGCCGAGACTATTCCCGGACAGGGGGGCACGAGCAGTACTTC. The chain is built from TRBV4-2 and TRBJ2-7; 10 nucleotides agree with TRBD1. CDR1 is LGHNA and CDR2 is YNFKEQ in the germline V gene. This CDR3 spans 17 amino acids. Trimming at V came to 4 bases and at J to 5 bases, leaving 14 bases not matched to a gene.